This is a list of T cell receptor beta chains from one sample in a study of T cell changes during pregnancy in multiple sclerosis. Some clones are missing from TCRdb's copy, which holds only in-frame ones; the method was immunoSEQ multiplex PCR. The table has over 35,000 clones, more than 85% seen once. The material was CD8+ T cells from peripheral blood mononuclear cells, obtained in the first trimester of pregnancy. All receptors derive from a female donor with multiple sclerosis, enrolled in a pregnancy study. Each CDR3 is given with its conserved first and last residue. The D gene is left open where the match is weak. Rows may omit the clone size; those that give it use once, few, many or a size class.

D gene	J gene	clone size	V gene	CDR3 protein	CDR3 DNA
TRBD2	TRBJ2-3	NA	TRBV27	CASSLNGLAGTSSTDTQYF	TGTGCCAGCAGTTTAAATGGGCTAGCGGGGACCTCTAGCACAGATACGCAGTATTTT
TRBD2	TRBJ2-1	NA	TRBV27	CASSLRARPRLASWDEQFF	TGTGCCAGCAGCTTAAGAGCCCGCCCGAGACTAGCCTCCTGGGATGAGCAGTTCTTC
NA	TRBJ2-5	NA	TRBV9	CASSVDGSEETQYF	TGTGCCAGCAGCGTAGATGGTAGCGAAGAGACCCAGTACTTC
NA	TRBJ2-5	NA	TRBV5-1	CASSLPQETQYF	TGCGCCAGCAGCTTGCCTCAAGAGACCCAGTACTTC
NA	TRBJ1-5	NA	TRBV27	CASGARPQHF	TGTGCCAGCGGGGCACGTCCCCAGCATTTT
TRBD2	TRBJ2-3	NA	TRBV29-1	CSVEDGTSGVTDTQYF	TGCAGCGTTGAAGATGGGACTAGCGGGGTAACAGATACGCAGTATTTT
TRBD2	TRBJ2-3	NA	TRBV27	CASSPSGGHTDTQYF	TGTGCCAGCAGTCCTAGCGGGGGCCACACAGATACGCAGTATTTT
TRBD2	TRBJ2-1	NA	TRBV6-1	CAAAGGFYNEQFF	TGTGCAGCGGCGGGGGGCTTCTACAATGAGCAGTTCTTC
TRBD2	TRBJ2-4	NA	TRBV14	CASSPGTSGIAKNIQYF	TGTGCCAGCAGTCCCGGGACTAGCGGAATAGCCAAAAACATTCAGTACTTC
TRBD1	TRBJ2-7	NA	TRBV7-8	CASSWSAGGYEQYF	TGTGCCAGCAGCTGGTCGGCAGGGGGCTACGAGCAGTACTTC
TRBD2	TRBJ2-5	NA	TRBV7-6	CASSFASGGMETQYF	TGTGCCAGCAGCTTCGCCAGCGGGGGTATGGAGACCCAGTACTTC
NA	TRBJ1-5	NA	TRBV6-1	CASSEVGGPNQPQHF	TGTGCCAGCAGTGAAGTGGGGGGACCCAATCAGCCCCAGCATTTT
TRBD2	TRBJ2-3	NA	TRBV4-1	CASSQVAGLAATDTQYF	TGCGCCAGCAGCCAAGTGGCCGGACTAGCGGCTACAGATACGCAGTATTTT
NA	TRBJ1-2	NA	TRBV9	CASSATSGYTF	TGTGCCAGCAGCGCGACATCGGGCTACACCTTC
TRBD1	TRBJ2-2	NA	TRBV6-1	CASMKRTGGTGELFF	TGTGCCAGCATGAAGAGGACAGGGGGTACCGGGGAGCTGTTTTTT
TRBD2	TRBJ2-1	NA	TRBV9	CASSVDVAGGSNEQFF	TGTGCCAGCAGCGTAGATGTAGCGGGGGGCTCCAATGAGCAGTTCTTC
NA	TRBJ2-2	NA	TRBV19	CASSMFQAGELFF	TGTGCCAGTAGTATGTTTCAGGCCGGGGAGCTGTTTTTT
TRBD2	TRBJ2-5	NA	TRBV13	CASNTLAGGPRETQYF	TGTGCCAGCAACACCCTAGCGGGGGGGCCCAGGGAGACCCAGTACTTC
NA	TRBJ2-2	NA	TRBV18	CASSPPVDSGELFF	TGTGCCAGCTCACCACCGGTAGATTCCGGGGAGCTGTTTTTT
NA	TRBJ2-3	NA	TRBV30	CAWSLGLSADTQYF	TGTGCCTGGAGTTTGGGACTGTCTGCAGATACGCAGTATTTT
TRBD2	TRBJ2-7	NA	TRBV5-1	CASSMTSLKGYEQYF	TGCGCCAGCAGCATGACTAGCTTAAAAGGCTACGAGCAGTACTTC
NA	TRBJ1-1	once	TRBV5-6	CASSRGLNTEAFF	TGTGCCAGCAGCCGGGGACTTAACACTGAAGCTTTCTTT
NA	TRBJ1-5	NA	TRBV6-1	CASNPGGGINQPQHF	TGTGCCAGCAACCCCGGGGGAGGGATTAATCAGCCCCAGCATTTT
NA	TRBJ1-5	NA	TRBV7-9	CASSLGRDNQPQHF	TGTGCCAGCAGCTTGGGCAGGGATAATCAGCCCCAGCATTTT
NA	TRBJ1-4	NA	TRBV13	CASSLGASSTNEKLFF	TGTGCCAGCAGCTTAGGGGCCAGTTCAACTAATGAAAAACTGTTTTTT
NA	TRBJ2-7	NA	TRBV10-3	CAISESLLYEQYF	TGTGCCATCAGTGAGTCTCTACTATACGAGCAGTACTTC
TRBD1	TRBJ2-7	NA	TRBV7-2	CASMGQGETQYF	TGTGCCAGCATGGGACAGGGCGAGACGCAGTACTTC